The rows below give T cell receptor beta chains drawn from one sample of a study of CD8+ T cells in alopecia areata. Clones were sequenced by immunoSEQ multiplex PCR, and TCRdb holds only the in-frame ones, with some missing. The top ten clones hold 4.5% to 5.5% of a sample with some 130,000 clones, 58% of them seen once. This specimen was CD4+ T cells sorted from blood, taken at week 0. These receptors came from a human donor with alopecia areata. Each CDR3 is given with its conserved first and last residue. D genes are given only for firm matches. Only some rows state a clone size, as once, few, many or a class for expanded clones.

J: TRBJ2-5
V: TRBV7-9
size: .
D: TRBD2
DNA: TGTGCCAGCAGCTTCTACGGACTAGCGGGGGGGCATGAGACCCAGTACTTC
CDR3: CASSFYGLAGGHETQYF

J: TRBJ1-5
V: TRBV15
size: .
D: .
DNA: TGTGCCACCAGCCATGGGAGAGGCAATAGGCCCCAGCATTTT
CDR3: CATSHGRGNRPQHF

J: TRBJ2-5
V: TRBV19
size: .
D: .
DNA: TGTGCCAGTACCTCCGGACCCGGGACAACCCAGTACTTC
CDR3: CASTSGPGTTQYF

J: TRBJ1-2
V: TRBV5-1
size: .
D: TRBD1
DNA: TGCGCCAGCAGCTTATCTGCCGGGACAGATTATGGCTACACCTTC
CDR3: CASSLSAGTDYGYTF

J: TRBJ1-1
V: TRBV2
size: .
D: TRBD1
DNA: TGTGCCAGCAGTGAACGGGACAGGGGGCCCACTGAAGCTTTCTTT
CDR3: CASSERDRGPTEAFF

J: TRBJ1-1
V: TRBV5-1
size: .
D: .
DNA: TGCGCCAGCAGCTTGCTACAGAACACTGAAGCTTTCTTT
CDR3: CASSLLQNTEAFF

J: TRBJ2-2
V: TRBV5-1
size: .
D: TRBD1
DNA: TGCGCCAGCAGGCCGGGACAGGGGCATACCGGGGAGCTGTTTTTT
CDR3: CASRPGQGHTGELFF

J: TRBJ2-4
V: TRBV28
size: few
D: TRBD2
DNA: TGTGCCAGCAGCAGAACCGAGAGCGGGGAGGACATTCAGTACTTC
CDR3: CASSRTESGEDIQYF

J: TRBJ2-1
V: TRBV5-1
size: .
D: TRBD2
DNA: TGCGCCAGCAGCGACACTAGCGGGGTCAATGAGCAGTTCTTC
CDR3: CASSDTSGVNEQFF

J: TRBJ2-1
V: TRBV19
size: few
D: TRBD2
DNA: TGTGCCAGTAGTATTGTTGGCGGGAGTGGCTATGAGCAGTTCTTC
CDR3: CASSIVGGSGYEQFF

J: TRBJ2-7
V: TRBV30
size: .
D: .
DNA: TGTGCCTGTGCGACAGACTTCAAGACCTCATACGACGAGCAGTACTTC
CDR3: CACATDFKTSYDEQYF

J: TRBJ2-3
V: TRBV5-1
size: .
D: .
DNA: TGCGCCAGCAGCTTGCGGGACATCAGTCCGCAGTATTTT
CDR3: CASSLRDISPQYF

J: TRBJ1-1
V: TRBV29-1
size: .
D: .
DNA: TGCAGCGTTGAATTTGGGGCCGTGAGCACTGAAGCTTTCTTT
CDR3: CSVEFGAVSTEAFF

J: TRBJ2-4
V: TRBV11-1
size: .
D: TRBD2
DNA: TGTGCCAGCAGCCCCTCGCGGGAGGCCAAAAACATTCAGTACTTC
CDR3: CASSPSREAKNIQYF

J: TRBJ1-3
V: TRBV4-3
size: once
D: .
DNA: TGCGCCAGCAGCAGCGGACGGCGAGACTCTGGAAACACCATATATTTT
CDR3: CASSSGRRDSGNTIYF

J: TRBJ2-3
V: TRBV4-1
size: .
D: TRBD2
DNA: TGCGCCAGCAGCCAATTTACTAGCGGGGGGGGAAGTGGGTCAGATACGCAGTATTTT
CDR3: CASSQFTSGGGSGSDTQYF

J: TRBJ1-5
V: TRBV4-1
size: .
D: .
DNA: TGCGCCAGCAGCCAAGTAACAGGTAATCAGCCCCAGCATTTT
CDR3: CASSQVTGNQPQHF

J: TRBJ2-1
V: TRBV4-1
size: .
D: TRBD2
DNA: TGCGCCAGCAGCAATCCAGGGACTAGCGGGAGCTATGAGCAGTTCTTC
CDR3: CASSNPGTSGSYEQFF

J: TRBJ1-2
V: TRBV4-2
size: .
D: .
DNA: TGTGCCAGCAGCCAAGATCCCCAGACTAACTATGGCTACACCTTC
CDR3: CASSQDPQTNYGYTF

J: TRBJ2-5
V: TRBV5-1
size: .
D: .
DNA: TGCGCCAGCAGCTTGGGCCTAGCCCCGGAGACCCAGTACTTC
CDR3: CASSLGLAPETQYF

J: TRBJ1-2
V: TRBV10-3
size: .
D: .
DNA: TGTGCCATCGATTGGCAGGATGGCGGTCGAGGCTACACCTTC
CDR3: CAIDWQDGGRGYTF

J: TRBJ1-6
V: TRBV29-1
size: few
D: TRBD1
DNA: TGCAGCGTGCGACAGGGGGTTGGTTCACCCCTCCACTTT
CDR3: CSVRQGVGSPLHF

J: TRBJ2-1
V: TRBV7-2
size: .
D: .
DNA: TGTGCCAGCAGCATCGCCGGACCGTACAATGAGCAGTTCTTC
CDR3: CASSIAGPYNEQFF

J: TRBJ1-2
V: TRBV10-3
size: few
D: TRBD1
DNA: TGTGCCATCAGTGAGGACAGGGGGCAGGGTGGCTACACCTTC
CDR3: CAISEDRGQGGYTF

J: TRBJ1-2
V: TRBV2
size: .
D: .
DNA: TGTGCCAGCAGTGAAGCCAGGGAGGGAGGCTACACCTTC
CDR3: CASSEAREGGYTF

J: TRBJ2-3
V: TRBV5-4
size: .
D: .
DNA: TGTGCCAGCAGCAGCTTGGTAGTCTCTGAAGCAGATACGCAGTATTTT
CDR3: CASSSLVVSEADTQYF

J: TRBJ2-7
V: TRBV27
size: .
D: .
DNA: TGTGCCAGCAGGAAGGGGGGTTCCTACGAGCAGTACTTC
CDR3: CASRKGGSYEQYF

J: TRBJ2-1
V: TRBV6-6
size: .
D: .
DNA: TGTGCCAGCAGTAATGCAGGTCTGCAGTTCTTC
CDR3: CASSNAGLQFF

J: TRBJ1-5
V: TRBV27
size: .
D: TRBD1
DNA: TGTGCCAGCAGTTTAAGAGTTGGGACAGGGGACCTCGGTCAGCCCCAGCATTTT
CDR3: CASSLRVGTGDLGQPQHF

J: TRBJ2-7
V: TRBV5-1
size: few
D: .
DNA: TGCGCCAGCACCCCGAGCGGAGCGGTCGGGAACGAGCAGTACTTC
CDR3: CASTPSGAVGNEQYF

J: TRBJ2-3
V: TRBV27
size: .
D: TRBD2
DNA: TGTGCCAGCAGTGCTAGCGGAGATACGCAGTATTTT
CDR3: CASSASGDTQYF

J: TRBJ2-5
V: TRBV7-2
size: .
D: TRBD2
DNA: TGTGCCAGCAGACTACCGGGAGGTTCCCGAGAGACCCAGTACTTC
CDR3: CASRLPGGSRETQYF

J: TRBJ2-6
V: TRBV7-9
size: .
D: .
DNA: TGTGCCACCCGGGCAAACTCTGGGGCCAACGTCCTGACTTTC
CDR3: CATRANSGANVLTF

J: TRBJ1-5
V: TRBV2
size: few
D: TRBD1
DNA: TGTGCCAGCACTGGACAGGCAAATCAGCCCCAGCATTTT
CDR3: CASTGQANQPQHF

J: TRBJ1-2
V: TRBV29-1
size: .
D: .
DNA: TGCAGCGTTGGCAGGGCGGAGGGCTACACCTTC
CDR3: CSVGRAEGYTF

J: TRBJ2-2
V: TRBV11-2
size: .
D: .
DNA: TGTGCCAGCAGCCCGCAATCCGTTATCGGGGAGCTGTTTTTT
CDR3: CASSPQSVIGELFF

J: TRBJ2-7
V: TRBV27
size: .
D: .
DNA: TGTGCCAGCAGTCCAAGACAGACAGCCTCCTACGAGCAGTACTTC
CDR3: CASSPRQTASYEQYF

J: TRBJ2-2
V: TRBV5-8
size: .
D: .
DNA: TGTGCCAGCAGCCTGTCTCGTCCCTCCACCGGGGAGCTGTTTTTT
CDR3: CASSLSRPSTGELFF

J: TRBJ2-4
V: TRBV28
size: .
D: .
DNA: TGTGCCAGCAGTACCCGAGAATTAGCCAAAAACATTCAGTACTTC
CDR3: CASSTRELAKNIQYF

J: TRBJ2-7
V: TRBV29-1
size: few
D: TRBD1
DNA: TGCAGCGTTGGCGGCCAGGGGGCCTACGAGCAGTACTTC
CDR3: CSVGGQGAYEQYF

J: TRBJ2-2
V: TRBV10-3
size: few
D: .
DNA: TGTGCCATCAGTGAGTCGACACTCGGGGAGCTGTTTTTT
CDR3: CAISESTLGELFF

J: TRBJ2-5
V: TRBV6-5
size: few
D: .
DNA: TGTGCCAGCACCGCGGACCGGCCGGGGGAAGAGACCCAGTACTTC
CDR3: CASTADRPGEETQYF

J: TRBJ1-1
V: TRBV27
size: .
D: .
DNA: TGTGCCAGCAGTTCACAAGGAGATTACACTGAAGCTTTCTTT
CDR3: CASSSQGDYTEAFF

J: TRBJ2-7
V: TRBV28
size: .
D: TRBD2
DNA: TGTGCCAGCAGTAAAGCGGGAGAGGTTAACGAGCAGTACTTC
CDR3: CASSKAGEVNEQYF

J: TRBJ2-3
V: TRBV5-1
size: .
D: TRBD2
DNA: TGCGCCAGCAGCCATACTAGCGGAGATACGCAGTATTTT
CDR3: CASSHTSGDTQYF